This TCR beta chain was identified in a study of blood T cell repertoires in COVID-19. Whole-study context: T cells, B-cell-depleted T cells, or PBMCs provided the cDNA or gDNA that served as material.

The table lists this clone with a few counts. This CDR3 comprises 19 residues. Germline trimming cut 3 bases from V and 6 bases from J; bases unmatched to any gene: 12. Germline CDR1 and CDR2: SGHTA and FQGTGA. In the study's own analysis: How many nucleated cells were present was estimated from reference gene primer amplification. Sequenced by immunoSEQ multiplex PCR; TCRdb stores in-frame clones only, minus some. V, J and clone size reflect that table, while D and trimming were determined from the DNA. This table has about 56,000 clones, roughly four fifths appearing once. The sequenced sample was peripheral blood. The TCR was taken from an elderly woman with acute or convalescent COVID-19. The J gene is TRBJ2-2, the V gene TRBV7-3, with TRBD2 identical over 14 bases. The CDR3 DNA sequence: TGTGCCAGCAGCTTTACGGGACTAGCGGGAGTTTCGGGGTCCGGGGAGCTGTTTTTT. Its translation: CASSFTGLAGVSGSGELFF.